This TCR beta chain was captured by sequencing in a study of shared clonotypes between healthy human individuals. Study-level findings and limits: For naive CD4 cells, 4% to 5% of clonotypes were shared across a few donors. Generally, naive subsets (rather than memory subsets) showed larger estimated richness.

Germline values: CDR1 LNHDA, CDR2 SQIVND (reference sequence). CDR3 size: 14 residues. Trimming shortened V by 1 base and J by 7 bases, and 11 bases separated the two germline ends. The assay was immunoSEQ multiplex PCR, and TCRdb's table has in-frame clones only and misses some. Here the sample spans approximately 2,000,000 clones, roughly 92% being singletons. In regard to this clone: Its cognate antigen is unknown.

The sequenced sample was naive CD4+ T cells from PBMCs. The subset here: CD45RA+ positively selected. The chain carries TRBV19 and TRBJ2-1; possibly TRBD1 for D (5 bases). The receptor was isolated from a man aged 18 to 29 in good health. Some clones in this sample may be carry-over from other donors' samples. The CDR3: CASSIGRGRNEQFF. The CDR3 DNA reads TGTGCCAGTAGTATAGGAAGGGGAAGGAATGAGCAGTTCTTC. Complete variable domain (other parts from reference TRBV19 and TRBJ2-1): DGGITQSPKYLFRKEGQNVTLSCEQNLNHDAMYWYRQDPGQGLRLIYYSQIVNDFQKGDIAEGYSVSREKKESFPLTVTSAQKNPTAFYLCASSIGRGRNEQFFGPGTRLTVL.